One and the same sample provided the 31 T cell receptor beta chains below, sequenced in a study of cytomegalovirus exposure and HLA in healthy donors. The protocol was immunoSEQ multiplex PCR, while the TCRdb copy is restricted to in-frame clones and leaves out a portion. Counted here are about 56,000 clones, roughly 93% occurring once; the ten biggest clones make up more than 1.5%. The sequenced sample consisted of PBMCs. These receptor sequences come from a woman aged 18-29 years in good health and CMV-seropositive.

This clone has a single count. The rearrangement joins TRBV7-9 to TRBJ2-2, with 7 bases lining up with TRBD2. J lost 6 bases, V lost 5 bases, and 12 bases had no gene match. CDR3 length: 16 residues. Per germline, CDR1 SEHNR and CDR2 FQNEAQ (reference sequence). CDR3 sequence reads: CASSPTGGFEPGELFF. The CDR3 nucleotides read TGTGCCAGCAGCCCTACGGGAGGTTTTGAGCCCGGGGAGCTGTTTTTT.

The V gene is TRBV27, the J gene TRBJ2-5, with 8 nucleotides matching TRBD2. From germline, CDR1 is MNHEY and CDR2 SMNVEV (reference sequence). The CDR3 is made up of 15 amino acids. The junction had 9 bases not matched to a gene; V was cut back by 7 bases and J by 2 bases. The CDR3 loop is CASTLRGGVQETQYF. The CDR3 region has the DNA TGTGCCAGCACCCTACGGGGGGGGGTTCAAGAGACCCAGTACTTC.

This clone is a singleton in its sample. The CDR3: CASSFGQGFYEQYF. The CDR3 DNA follows: TGTGCCAGCAGCTTTGGACAGGGGTTCTACGAGCAGTACTTC. The J gene is TRBJ2-7, the V gene TRBV11-2; TRBD1 aligns across 9 bases. Germline CDR1 SGHAT, CDR2 FQNNGV. The CDR3 totals 14 residues. The V and J ends lost 3 bases and 3 bases, in that order; junction bases with no gene match: 3.

The rearrangement uses TRBV19 and TRBJ2-5; D remains unclear. Per the germline V gene, CDR1 is LNHDA and CDR2 is SQIVND (reference sequence). This CDR3 is built from 15 residues. The germline V and J ends were trimmed by 1 base and 13 bases, with 22 bases remaining between them. This chain's CDR3 is CASSIGPGQVTPSYF. CDR3 bases: TGTGCCAGTAGTATAGGCCCTGGGCAGGTCACCCCCTCGTACTTC.

Only one count was recorded for this clone. J is TRBJ2-1 and V is TRBV6-1; D uncertain. The V gene lost 1 base and the J gene lost 0 bases, with 13 bases spanning the gap. In germline, CDR1 is MNHNS, CDR2 SASEGT. The CDR3 runs 17 residues. The CDR3 region is CASSEVVVLRSYNEQFF. In DNA form, the CDR3 reads TGTGCCAGCAGTGAAGTAGTGGTTCTTCGCTCCTACAATGAGCAGTTCTTC.

The V gene is TRBV7-9, the J gene TRBJ2-7; 8 bases are a match to TRBD1. Germline CDR1 SEHNR, CDR2 FQNEAQ (reference sequence). Trimming removed 0 bases from V and 7 bases from J; junction bases left unmatched: 5. The CDR3 has 14 residues. The CDR3 nucleotides read TGTGCCAGCAGCTTAGCGGGACAGGCGGGAGAGCAGTACTTC. Encoded protein: CASSLAGQAGEQYF.

The V gene is TRBV19, the J gene TRBJ1-2; 9 nucleotides align to TRBD1. CDR1 LNHDA and CDR2 SQIVND come from the germline V gene (reference sequence). The CDR3 loop spans 15 amino acids. Trimming took 9 bases from V and 2 from J; bases not matched to a gene: 10. The CDR3 DNA sequence: TGTGCCAGACCTAGGGGGACAGGGACCAACTATGGCTACACCTTC. The encoded protein is CARPRGTGTNYGYTF.

The DNA for the CDR3 is TGTGCCAGCAGCCTATTAACAGGGGGGCGTGTCAATGAGCAGTTCTTC. Protein: CASSLLTGGRVNEQFF. The chain links TRBV7-3 to TRBJ2-1, with TRBD1 matching 8 bases. The CDR3 has 16 residues. Looked up from germline, CDR1 is SGHTA and CDR2 is FQGTGA. V shed 5 bases and J 6 bases; nucleotides not matched to a gene: 12.

The chain recombines TRBV28 with TRBJ1-5; D call uncertain. V lost 11 bases and J lost 4, with 18 bases in between. CDR3 length equals 14 residues. The germline gives CDR1 MDHEN, CDR2 SYDVKM. The CDR3 bases are TGTGCCTTCAGAGGAGCCTTAGCAAATCAGCCCCAGCATTTT. Translated: CAFRGALANQPQHF.

The chain joins TRBV11-2 to TRBJ2-7; D is unclear. The germline V and J ends were trimmed by 3 bases and 3 bases, with 6 bases remaining between them. In germline, CDR1 is SGHAT, CDR2 FQNNGV. The CDR3 covers 12 residues. The CDR3 DNA reads as TGTGCCAGCAGCTTGTCTCGCTACGAGCAGTACTTC. The encoded protein is CASSLSRYEQYF. The whole variable domain, remainder taken from reference TRBV11-2 and TRBJ2-7, is EAGVAQSPRYKIIEKRQSVAFWCNPISGHATLYWYQQILGQGPKLLIQFQNNGVVDDSQLPKDRFSAERLKGVDSTLKIQPAKLEDSAVYLCASSLSRYEQYFGPGTRLTVT.

As DNA, the CDR3 is TGTGCCAGCATCATGCGCGCTGGAAACACCATATATTTT. As protein: CASIMRAGNTIYF. The V gene is TRBV16, the J gene TRBJ1-3; no reliable D call. With 7 bases removed from V and 2 bases from J, the gap between germline ends came to 9 bases. Looked up from germline, CDR1 is KGHSY and CDR2 is FQNENV. The CDR3 spans 13 residues.

The chain links TRBV27 to TRBJ2-6, with D tentatively TRBD1 (5 bases). This CDR3 region has 16 residues. Trimming removed 4 bases at V and 2 bases at J, with 12 bases between. Germline V gives CDR1 MNHEY, CDR2 SMNVEV (reference sequence). This CDR3 reads CASSSRTRTGANVLTF. DNA of the CDR3: TGTGCCAGCAGTTCCAGGACACGGACTGGGGCCAACGTCCTGACTTTC. Looking up the rest from reference TRBV27 and TRBJ2-6 gives the full variable domain: EAQVTQNPRYLITVTGKKLTVTCSQNMNHEYMSWYRQDPGLGLRQIYYSMNVEVTDKGDVPEGYKVSRKEKRNFPLILESPSPNQTSLYFCASSSRTRTGANVLTFGAGSRLTVL.

J is TRBJ2-6 and V is TRBV5-1; 7 nucleotides match TRBD1. Germline CDR1 is SGHRS and CDR2 is YFSETQ. The CDR3 has 16 residues. Trimming at V came to 0 bases and at J to 4 bases, leaving 4 bases not matched to a gene. The CDR3 nucleotides read TGCGCCAGCAGCTTGGAGGGGGCGCAGGGGGCCAACGTCCTGACTTTC. Translated, it gives CASSLEGAQGANVLTF. Combining the CDR3 with reference TRBV5-1 and TRBJ2-6 gives the whole variable domain KAGVTQTPRYLIKTRGQQVTLSCSPISGHRSVSWYQQTPGQGLQFLFEYFSETQRNKGNFPGRFSGRQFSNSRSEMNVSTLELGDSALYLCASSLEGAQGANVLTFGAGSRLTVL.

This chain connects TRBV5-1 to TRBJ1-6; no clear D. The germline V gene has CDR1 SGHRS and CDR2 YFSETQ. V lost 3 bases and J lost 10, with 8 bases in between. The CDR3 runs to 12 residues. The CDR3 reads CASSSTSSPLHF. The CDR3 region has the DNA TGCGCCAGCAGCTCAACATCGTCACCCCTCCACTTT.

This rearrangement joins TRBV7-8 to TRBJ1-4; D gene ambiguous. The V end was cut by 10 bases, the J end by 0 bases, with 18 bases between. CDR3 length: 16 amino acids. Germline CDR1 and CDR2: SGHVS and FQNEAQ. CDR3 residues: CATGRGIATTNEKLFF. The CDR3 DNA follows: TGTGCCACCGGGCGGGGTATCGCAACAACTAATGAAAAACTGTTTTTT.

The DNA for the CDR3 is TGTGCCATTGCCGCAGGGGAAACTGAAGCTTTCTTT. As protein: CAIAAGETEAFF. The V gene is TRBV10-3, the J gene TRBJ1-1, with a tentative D call TRBD1 (6 bases). Germline V gives CDR1 ENHRY, CDR2 SYGVKD. The CDR3 is made up of 12 amino acids. Trimming took off 9 bases at V and 5 bases at J, with 13 bases between the two ends.

This clone appeared a single time. The chain has TRBV10-3 and TRBJ2-1; 7 bases map to TRBD1. The ends lost 6 bases at V and 2 bases at J; junction bases unmatched: 4. The CDR3 is 14 residues long. Per the germline V gene, CDR1 is ENHRY and CDR2 is SYGVKD. Here the CDR3 DNA reads TGTGCCATCAGGGGGACAGAAACCTACAATGAGCAGTTCTTC. Translated: CAIRGTETYNEQFF.

The chain uses TRBV29-1 and TRBJ1-1; 11 nucleotides agree with TRBD1. The CDR3 length is 14 residues. With V trimmed by 6 bases and J by 1 base, 4 bases remained unmatched. Per the germline V gene, CDR1 is SQVTM and CDR2 is ANQGSEA. In DNA, the CDR3 is TGCAGCGTACGAGGACAGGGGGCGAACACTGAAGCTTTCTTT. This gives the protein CSVRGQGANTEAFF.

The CDR3 DNA sequence: TGTGCCAGCAGCAAAGGACAGGGTCGGGGCTACACCTTC. It codes for CASSKGQGRGYTF. The chain combines TRBV21-1 with TRBJ1-2; TRBD1 reflects the table's D call only, with no check against the DNA. TRBV21-1 is termed a pseudogene. This CDR3 comprises 13 residues.

The chain is built from TRBV7-9 and TRBJ1-4, with 7 bases identical to TRBD1. This CDR3 spans 18 amino acids. CDR1 SEHNR and CDR2 FQNEAQ come from the germline V gene (reference sequence). The V segment lost 5 bases and the J segment 10 bases; nucleotides outside the gene matches: 22. The CDR3 DNA reads as TGTGCCAGCAGCCAAAGGACAGGCCTGTGGAGTGACCAGGGAAAACTGTTTTTT. Its translation is CASSQRTGLWSDQGKLFF.

The rearrangement links TRBV7-2 to TRBJ2-5, with 9 bases fitting TRBD2. V was clipped by 1 base and J by 1 base; unmatched bases: 7. The CDR3 runs 17 residues. Germline V lookup: CDR1 SGHTA, CDR2 FQGNSA. CDR3 region: CASSLGGLAGLQETQYF. The CDR3 bases are TGTGCCAGCAGCTTAGGGGGGCTAGCGGGGCTCCAAGAGACCCAGTACTTC.

The gene calls are TRBV7-7 and TRBJ2-7; tentatively, D is TRBD1 (6 bases). Germline V lookup: CDR1 SSHAT, CDR2 FNYEAQ (reference sequence). This CDR3 comprises 13 residues. Trimming cost V 4 bases and J 1 base, with 8 bases left between them. The CDR3 coding sequence is TGTGCCAGCAGCTCAGGGGAATCCTACGAGCAGTACTTC. Encoded protein: CASSSGESYEQYF.

The chain employs TRBV4-1 and TRBJ2-7, with TRBD2 identical over 8 bases. The CDR3 has 16 residues. With V trimmed by 2 bases and J by 1 base, 7 bases remained unmatched. Germline values: CDR1 MGHRA, CDR2 YSYEKL. DNA of the CDR3: TGCGCCAGCAGCCAAAGCGGGGGCCCCTTTTCCTACGAGCAGTACTTC. Protein: CASSQSGGPFSYEQYF.

The chain is built from TRBV29-1 and TRBJ2-1; 9 bases are a match to TRBD1. The CDR3 is made up of 15 amino acids. The germline gives CDR1 SQVTM, CDR2 ANQGSEA. The J segment lost 5 bases and the V segment lost 8 bases, leaving 13 bases of the junction unmatched. The CDR3 DNA sequence: TGCAGCTCCGAGGGGGACAGGGATTTCAACAATGAGCAGTTCTTC. This encodes CSSEGDRDFNNEQFF.

The chain is built from TRBV28 and TRBJ2-3, with 8 bases aligning to TRBD1. Per germline, CDR1 MDHEN and CDR2 SYDVKM. This CDR3 has 15 amino acids. After removal of 6 bases from V and 3 bases from J, the junction contained 8 bases not matched to a gene. The CDR3 coding sequence is TGTGCCAGCAGATCCCAGGGGGCGGGAACAGATACGCAGTATTTT. Translated, it gives CASRSQGAGTDTQYF.

The rearrangement joins TRBV29-1 to TRBJ2-2; the D gene is possibly TRBD2 (6 bases). Germline values: CDR1 SQVTM, CDR2 ANQGSEA. This CDR3 is 12 amino acids long. Trimming shortened V by 6 bases and J by 5 bases, and 10 bases separated the two germline ends. CDR3 sequence (DNA): TGCAGCGTCGTACGGGGGACCGGGGAGCTGTTTTTT. It yields the protein CSVVRGTGELFF.

The chain joins TRBV6-6 to TRBJ2-7; 12 nucleotides align to TRBD1. Germline V lookup: CDR1 MNHNY, CDR2 SVGAGI (reference sequence). V lost 4 bases and J lost 7; bases outside the gene matches: 5. The CDR3 consists of 14 residues. CDR3 loop: CASSSGTGGGEQYF. Here the CDR3 DNA reads TGTGCCAGCAGTTCCGGGACAGGGGGCGGTGAGCAGTACTTC.

The CDR3 region has the DNA TGTGCCAGCAGGAGCGGGGGGGCCGAAGATACGCAGTATTTT. It encodes CASRSGGAEDTQYF. This chain connects TRBV6-5 to TRBJ2-3; TRBD2 matches at 10 bases. With V trimmed by 6 bases and J by 5 bases, 5 bases remained unmatched. CDR1 is MNHEY, CDR2 SVGAGI, per germline. The CDR3 contains 14 residues.

The chain uses TRBV4-3 and TRBJ2-7, with D maybe TRBD2 (5 bases). CDR1 and CDR2 from the germline V gene are LGHNA and YSLEER. V gave up 0 bases and J gave up 1 base, with 13 bases separating them. The CDR3 totals 16 residues. The DNA of the CDR3 is TGCGCCAGCAGCCAAGATCGGGGTTCGGTTTCCTACGAGCAGTACTTC. It translates to CASSQDRGSVSYEQYF.

This chain uses TRBV27 with TRBJ2-7; 10 nucleotides align to TRBD2. The ends lost 6 bases at V and 5 bases at J; junction bases unmatched: 4. Germline assignment: CDR1 MNHEY and CDR2 SMNVEV (reference sequence). The CDR3 covers 13 residues. Written as DNA, the CDR3 is TGTGCCAGCAGCGGAGCGGGGGGGAACGAGCAGTACTTC. Protein sequence: CASSGAGGNEQYF.

The chain carries TRBV4-1 and TRBJ2-3; 7 bases are a match to TRBD2. Unmatched junction bases numbered 3, after V lost 0 bases and J lost 0 bases. Germline V gene data show CDR1 as MGHRA and CDR2 as YSYEKL. This CDR3 contains 16 residues. CDR3 in DNA: TGCGCCAGCAGCCAAGACTACGGGGGGAGCACAGATACGCAGTATTTT. It specifies CASSQDYGGSTDTQYF.